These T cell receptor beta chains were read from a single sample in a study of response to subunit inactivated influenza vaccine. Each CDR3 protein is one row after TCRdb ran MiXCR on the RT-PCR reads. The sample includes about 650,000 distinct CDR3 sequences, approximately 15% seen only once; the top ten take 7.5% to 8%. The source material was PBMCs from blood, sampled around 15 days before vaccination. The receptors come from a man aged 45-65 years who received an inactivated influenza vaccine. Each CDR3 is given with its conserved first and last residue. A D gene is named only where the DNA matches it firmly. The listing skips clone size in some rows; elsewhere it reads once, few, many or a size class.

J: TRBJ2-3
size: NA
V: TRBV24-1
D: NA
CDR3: CATSAGDTDTQYF
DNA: TGTGCCACCAGCGCTGGGGATACAGATACGCAGTATTTT

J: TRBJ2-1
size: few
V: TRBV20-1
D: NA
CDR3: CSARENRGLQYNEQFF
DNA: TGCAGTGCTAGAGAAAACAGGGGACTCCAGTACAATGAGCAGTTCTTC

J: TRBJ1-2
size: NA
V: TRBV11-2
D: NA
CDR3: CASSSLAGDYGYTF
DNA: TGTGCCAGCAGCTCCCTCGCAGGGGACTATGGCTACACCTTC

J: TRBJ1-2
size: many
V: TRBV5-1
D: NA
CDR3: CASSLGRAWGYTF
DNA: TGCGCCAGCAGCTTGGGGAGAGCGTGGGGCTACACCTTC

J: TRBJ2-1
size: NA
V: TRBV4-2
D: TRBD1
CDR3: CASSQGVAGGMGEQFF
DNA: TGTGCCAGCAGCCAAGGCGTGGCAGGGGGAATGGGGGAGCAGTTCTTC

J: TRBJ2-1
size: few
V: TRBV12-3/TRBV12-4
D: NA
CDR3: CASVSSGRTNEQFF
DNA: TGTGCCAGCGTTTCAAGCGGAAGGACCAATGAGCAGTTCTTC

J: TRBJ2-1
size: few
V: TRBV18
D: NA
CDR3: CASSVLGLYSGTSSYNEQFF
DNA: TGTGCCAGCTCGGTCCTAGGACTATACTCGGGTACTAGCTCCTACAATGAGCAGTTCTTC

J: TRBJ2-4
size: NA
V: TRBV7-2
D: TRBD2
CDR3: CASSLAGLAGAKNIQYF
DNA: TGTGCCAGCAGCTTAGCGGGACTAGCGGGAGCCAAAAACATTCAGTACTTC

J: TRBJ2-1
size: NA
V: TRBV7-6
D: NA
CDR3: CASSLDYRNNEQFF
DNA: TGTGCCAGCAGCTTAGATTACAGGAACAATGAGCAGTTCTTC

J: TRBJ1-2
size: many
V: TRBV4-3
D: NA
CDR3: CASSQDLLGLGYGYTF
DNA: TGCGCCAGCAGCCAAGATCTGCTGGGACTTGGTTATGGCTACACCTTC

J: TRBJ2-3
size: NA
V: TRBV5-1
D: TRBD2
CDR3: CASSLQGPQLAGEDTQYF
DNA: TGCGCCAGCAGCTTACAGGGCCCTCAACTAGCGGGAGAAGATACGCAGTATTTT

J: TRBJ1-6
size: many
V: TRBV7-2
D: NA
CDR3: CASSLVQRGNSPLHF
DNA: TGTGCCAGCAGCTTAGTTCAGAGGGGCAATTCACCCCTCCACTTT

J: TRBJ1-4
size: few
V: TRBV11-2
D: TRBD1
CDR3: CASSAPEQGFYEKLFF
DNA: TGTGCCAGCAGCGCCCCGGAACAGGGGTTCTATGAAAAACTGTTTTTT

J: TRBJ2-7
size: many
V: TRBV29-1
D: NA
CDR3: CSVAERLGKEQYF
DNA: TGCAGCGTCGCCGAACGGTTGGGTAAGGAGCAGTACTTC

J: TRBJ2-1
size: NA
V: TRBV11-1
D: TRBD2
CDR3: CASSSWTSGGDSYNEQFF
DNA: TGTGCCAGCAGCTCATGGACTAGCGGGGGAGACTCCTACAATGAGCAGTTCTTC

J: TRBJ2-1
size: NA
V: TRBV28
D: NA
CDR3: CASSTLAPDRYNEQFF
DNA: TGTGCCAGCAGTACCCTGGCCCCGGACCGCTACAATGAGCAGTTCTTC

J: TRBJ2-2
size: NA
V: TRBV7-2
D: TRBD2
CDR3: CASRPSGGGQTGELFF
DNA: TGTGCCAGCAGGCCTAGCGGGGGGGGGCAGACCGGGGAGCTGTTTTTT

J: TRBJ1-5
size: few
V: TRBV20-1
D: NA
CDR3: CSARNPAGNQPQHF
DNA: TGCAGTGCTAGGAACCCAGCAGGGAATCAGCCCCAGCATTTT

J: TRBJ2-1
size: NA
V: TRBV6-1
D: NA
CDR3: CASSPTASNEQFF
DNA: TGTGCCAGCAGCCCGACGGCTAGCAATGAGCAGTTCTTC

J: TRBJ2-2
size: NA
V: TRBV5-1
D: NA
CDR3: CASSLDGGPYGELFF
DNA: TGCGCCAGCAGCTTGGACGGAGGGCCTTACGGGGAGCTGTTTTTT

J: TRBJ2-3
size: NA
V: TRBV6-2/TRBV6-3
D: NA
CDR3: CASSYPESGRLRRTDTQYF
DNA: TGTGCCAGCAGTTACCCTGAAAGTGGGAGACTCCGACGCACAGATACGCAGTATTTT

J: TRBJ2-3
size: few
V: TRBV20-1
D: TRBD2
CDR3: CSARVSGRISDTQYF
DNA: TGCAGTGCTAGAGTTAGCGGGAGAATCTCAGATACGCAGTATTTT

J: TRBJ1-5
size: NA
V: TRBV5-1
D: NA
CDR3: CASSLAAGKDQPQHF
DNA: TGCGCCAGCAGCTTGGCCGCAGGCAAGGATCAGCCCCAGCATTTT